This is a list of T cell receptor beta chains from one sample in a study of shared clonotypes between healthy human individuals. Produced via immunoSEQ multiplex PCR; TCRdb's table is partial and in-frame only. Of some 2.1 million clones in the sample, just over 90% were seen once. What was sequenced was naive CD8+ T cells from PBMCs. The receptor source for this set is a man between 18 and 29 years old in good health. Some clones in this sample may be carry-over from other donors' samples. Each CDR3 is given with its conserved first and last residue. The D gene is left open where the match is weak. Clone sizes are given selectively: once, few, many, or a class where the clone is expanded.

j_gene	v_gene	abundance	len	d_gene	CDR3nt	CDR3aa
TRBJ2-7	TRBV11-2	NA	16	TRBD1	TGTGCCAGCAGCGATCAAACCGGGACAGGGGCCTACGAGCAGTACTTC	CASSDQTGTGAYEQYF
TRBJ1-1	TRBV5-4	NA	12	NA	TGTGCCAGCAGCGGGATGAACACTGAAGCTTTCTTT	CASSGMNTEAFF
TRBJ1-1	TRBV19	NA	12	NA	TGTGCCACCCTTTGGGGTGACACTGAAGCTTTCTTT	CATLWGDTEAFF
TRBJ2-3	TRBV11-2	once	15	NA	TGTGCCAGTACCACGGACTGGTTTAGCACAGATACGCAGTATTTT	CASTTDWFSTDTQYF
TRBJ2-7	TRBV14	NA	13	TRBD1	TGTGCCAGCAGGGACAGGGACTCCTACGAGCAGTACTTC	CASRDRDSYEQYF
TRBJ2-5	TRBV28	once	14	NA	TGTGCCAGCAGTTTAAGGCAGTTCCAAGAGACCCAGTACTTC	CASSLRQFQETQYF
TRBJ2-2	TRBV27	NA	13	NA	TGTGCCAGCAGTTGGATGTTCTCCGGGGAGCTGTTTTTT	CASSWMFSGELFF
TRBJ2-6	TRBV5-1	NA	18	TRBD2	TGCGCCAGCAGCTTGTCGGGAGGTGTCCTCTCTGGGGCCAACGTCCTGACTTTC	CASSLSGGVLSGANVLTF
TRBJ2-7	TRBV2	NA	14	NA	TGTGCCAGCAGTGTGAGAGGCTATGGCTACGAGCAGTACTTC	CASSVRGYGYEQYF
TRBJ2-1	TRBV7-2	NA	15	TRBD2	TGTGCCAGCAGCTTTTACCTAGCGGGAGTCTATGAGCAGTTCTTC	CASSFYLAGVYEQFF
TRBJ1-1	TRBV29-1	NA	10	NA	TGCAGCGTTGAATATATAGAAGCTTTCTTT	CSVEYIEAFF
TRBJ2-2	TRBV28	NA	15	TRBD1	TGTGCCAGCAGCCGCGGACAGGGAGGCACCGGGGAGCTGTTTTTT	CASSRGQGGTGELFF
TRBJ2-7	TRBV7-2	NA	17	TRBD2	TGTGCCAGCAGCTTAGGACCCGGGACTAGCGGGACCGGCGAGCAGTACTTC	CASSLGPGTSGTGEQYF
TRBJ2-7	TRBV6-1	NA	15	TRBD2	TGTGCCAGCCGAGATCTTGCGGGGGGCAGCTACGAGCAGTACTTC	CASRDLAGGSYEQYF
TRBJ2-4	TRBV27	NA	16	NA	TGTGCCAGCAGCCCCCCCACCCAAATAGCCAAAAACATTCAGTACTTC	CASSPPTQIAKNIQYF
TRBJ1-5	TRBV7-8	NA	15	NA	TGTGCCAGCAGCTTAGACCGGGGAGGCAATCAGCCCCAGCATTTT	CASSLDRGGNQPQHF
TRBJ1-1	TRBV23-1	NA	14	NA	TGCGCCAGCAGTCATGACGGAAAGAACACTGAAGCTTTCTTT	CASSHDGKNTEAFF
TRBJ2-5	TRBV13	NA	16	TRBD2	TGTGCCAGCAGCTTAGCGGCTAGCGGGAGGCTCGGGACCCAGTACTTC	CASSLAASGRLGTQYF
TRBJ2-3	TRBV14	NA	18	TRBD2	TGTGCCAGCAGCCAAGATCCCCCTTCTAGCGGGAGGTCAGATACGCAGTATTTT	CASSQDPPSSGRSDTQYF
TRBJ2-7	TRBV2	once	14	NA	TGTGCCAGCAGCTACAGGGAGTTGGAGGGCGAGCAGTACTTC	CASSYRELEGEQYF
TRBJ2-7	TRBV5-6	NA	14	TRBD2	TGTGCCAGCAGCTCGGGGGGAGGAAACTACGAGCAGTACTTC	CASSSGGGNYEQYF
TRBJ1-2	TRBV27	NA	15	NA	TGTGCCAGCAGTTTTATGGCAGGTCCACGGTATGGCTACACCTTC	CASSFMAGPRYGYTF
TRBJ1-2	TRBV2	NA	10	TRBD1	TGTGCCAGCAGGGACAGGGGCTACACCTTC	CASRDRGYTF
TRBJ1-1	TRBV29-1	NA	13	NA	TGCAGCGTTGCTGACAGAATGAACACTGAAGCTTTCTTT	CSVADRMNTEAFF
TRBJ2-1	TRBV19	NA	16	NA	TGTGCCAGTAGTACTACTCGACAGCGGAGCGACAATGAGCAGTTCTTC	CASSTTRQRSDNEQFF
TRBJ2-3	TRBV9	NA	15	NA	TGTGCCAGCAGCGTCAAGGGGCGCCCCCCAGATACGCAGTATTTT	CASSVKGRPPDTQYF
TRBJ1-6	TRBV7-8	NA	15	NA	TGTGCCAGCAGCCAAACAGGGTTCTGGAATTCACCCCTCCACTTT	CASSQTGFWNSPLHF
TRBJ2-1	TRBV19	NA	15	NA	TGTGCCAGTAGTACTTCCGGGACATACTGGAATGAGCAGTTCTTC	CASSTSGTYWNEQFF
TRBJ2-1	TRBV30	NA	15	TRBD2	TGTGCCTGGACCCCCGGGACTAGCGGACACAATGAGCAGTTCTTC	CAWTPGTSGHNEQFF
TRBJ1-2	TRBV27	few	14	TRBD1	TGTGCCAGCAGTCCCGGACAGGGTTGGAATGGCTACACCTTC	CASSPGQGWNGYTF
TRBJ2-3	TRBV27	NA	14	NA	TGTGCCAGCAGTTTATCCGTCCGGGGGAATACGCAGTATTTT	CASSLSVRGNTQYF
TRBJ2-7	TRBV27	NA	13	NA	TGTGCCAGCAGTTTATCGACCCGCCGCGAGCAGTACTTC	CASSLSTRREQYF
TRBJ2-3	TRBV10-3	NA	17	TRBD2	TGTGCCATCAGTGAGTCTCCAGCGGGAGGATTCCCAGATACGCAGTATTTT	CAISESPAGGFPDTQYF
TRBJ2-7	TRBV7-8	NA	14	NA	TGTGCCAGCAGCCTAGGACCGGAAGGCTACGAGCAGTACTTC	CASSLGPEGYEQYF
TRBJ2-2	TRBV27	NA	17	TRBD2	TGTGCCAGCAGTTTAGGGCCGGGACTAGCTCCCACCGGGGAGCTGTTTTTT	CASSLGPGLAPTGELFF
TRBJ1-4	TRBV5-1	NA	16	NA	TGCGCCAGCAGCTTAACCCCGGGGAGAGTTAATGAAAAACTGTTTTTT	CASSLTPGRVNEKLFF
TRBJ1-1	TRBV6-1	NA	14	NA	TGTGCCAGCAGTGAACACAGGGCTCTCACTGAAGCTTTCTTT	CASSEHRALTEAFF
TRBJ1-1	TRBV29-1	NA	15	NA	TGCAGCGTTGAAGATCAGGGACGGTTAAACACTGAAGCTTTCTTT	CSVEDQGRLNTEAFF
TRBJ2-7	TRBV7-9	NA	15	TRBD1	TGTGCCAGCAGCCACCAGGACAGGGGAACCTACGAGCAGTACTTC	CASSHQDRGTYEQYF
TRBJ2-7	TRBV29-1	once	13	TRBD1	TGCAGCGCCCTATTGGGACAGACCTACGAGCAGTACTTC	CSALLGQTYEQYF
TRBJ2-5	TRBV2	NA	17	TRBD1	TGTGCCAGCAGCTCCTTGAGGTCCGACAGGGCTGGGGAGACCCAGTACTTC	CASSSLRSDRAGETQYF
TRBJ2-2	TRBV14	once	13	NA	TGTGCCAGCAGCTGGGGAAACACCGGGGAGCTGTTTTTT	CASSWGNTGELFF
TRBJ2-7	TRBV10-3	NA	11	NA	TGTGCCACTAGGGACGGGGAGGAGCAGTACTTC	CATRDGEEQYF
TRBJ1-5	TRBV4-2	NA	16	NA	TGTGCCAGCAGCCAACCCCAGGGGTGGGGGAATCAGCCCCAGCATTTT	CASSQPQGWGNQPQHF
TRBJ2-7	TRBV4-1	NA	15	NA	TGCGCCAGCAGCCAAGGATCCAGGAGCTCCTACGAGCAGTACTTC	CASSQGSRSSYEQYF
TRBJ2-7	TRBV4-1	NA	14	NA	TGCGCCAGCAGCCAAGAAAGGGCGCCCCACGAGCAGTACTTC	CASSQERAPHEQYF
TRBJ2-6	TRBV4-3	NA	16	TRBD2	TGCGCCAGCCCTGGGGCGGGAGGCCCCGGGGCCAACGTCCTGACTTTC	CASPGAGGPGANVLTF
TRBJ2-7	TRBV16	NA	16	TRBD2	TGTGCCAGCAGCCAAACTACTAGCGGGAGGTTCGACGAGCAGTACTTC	CASSQTTSGRFDEQYF
TRBJ2-7	TRBV9	NA	13	NA	TGTGCCAGCAGTGGGGACGCTCCCTACGAGCAGTACTTC	CASSGDAPYEQYF
TRBJ2-5	TRBV28	NA	15	NA	TGTGCCAGCAGTTCCCTACTTACTAAACAAGAGACCCAGTACTTC	CASSSLLTKQETQYF
TRBJ2-3	TRBV9	NA	13	NA	TGTGCCAGCAGCGTCATTAGCACAGATACGCAGTATTTT	CASSVISTDTQYF
TRBJ2-1	TRBV27	NA	15	TRBD1	TGTGCCAGCAGTTTACCAGGGGGCGGCTACAATGAGCAGTTCTTC	CASSLPGGGYNEQFF
TRBJ2-7	TRBV9	NA	17	NA	TGTGCCAGCAGCGTAGGCGGGGCACCGGGGCCAAACTACGAGCAGTACTTC	CASSVGGAPGPNYEQYF